The T cell receptor beta chain described here comes from a study of T cell repertoires in cytomegalovirus infection. Study context: CMV infection plus the matching HLA type was flagged by public TCR beta signatures. Findings and caveats of the study: The cumulative frequency of public TCR beta families identified carriers of CMV plus the relevant HLA.

As for this clonotype: Its specificity is not known.

Using its own MiXCR run on the reads, TCRdb lists one record per CDR3 protein. The sample lists approximately 990,000 distinct CDR3 sequences, roughly 31% occurring once. CDR1 and CDR2 (germline): MNHEY, SVGAGI. The V end was cut by 1 base, the J end by 4 bases, with 16 bases between. The CDR3 totals 16 residues. This chain joins TRBV6-5 and TRBJ1-2; unclear D gene. Sample: cultured CD8+ T cells from PBMCs, taken from culture after CMV antigen stimulation. The receptor comes from a human donor in good health (CMV status not recorded). Some clones in this sample may be carry-over from other donors' samples. As DNA, the CDR3 is TGTGCCAGCAGTTACTGGGAGACCCTAGATGTCTATGGCTACACCTTC. Protein sequence: CASSYWETLDVYGYTF.